Following are 19 T cell receptor beta chains from one sample sequenced in a study of T cells after yellow fever vaccination. TCRdb independently ran MiXCR on the 5' RACE reads; one entry per CDR3 protein. The table includes a few hundred thousand distinct CDR3 sequences, around 4.9% detected once. The specimen was CD4+ T cells sorted from PBMCs, collected on the day of the yellow fever booster vaccination. These receptors were collected from a man between 18 and 29 years old who received the YFV17D yellow fever vaccine.

The chain employs TRBV18 and TRBJ1-2; tentatively, D is TRBD1 (5 bases). This CDR3 is built from 13 residues. The germline gives CDR1 KGHSH, CDR2 LQKENI. V was trimmed by 5 bases and J by 4 bases, leaving 11 bases between them. As DNA, the CDR3 is TGTGCCAGCTCAGAAGGGGCGGGCTATGGCTACACCTTC. Translated: CASSEGAGYGYTF. The complete variable domain, with remaining parts taken from reference TRBV18 and TRBJ1-2, reads NAGVMQNPRHLVRRRGQEARLRCSPMKGHSHVYWYRQLPEEGLKFMVYLQKENIIDESGMPKERFSAEFPKEGPSILRIQQVVRGDSAAYFCASSEGAGYGYTFGSGTRLTVV.

The J gene is TRBJ2-1, the V gene TRBV6-5, with D unresolved. The CDR3 runs 14 residues. The V and J ends lost 6 bases and 5 bases respectively, with 14 bases between them. CDR1 is MNHEY, CDR2 SVGAGI, per germline. The CDR3 DNA reads TGTGCCAGCAGCTATACGGCCCGAGACAATGAGCAGTTCTTC. Protein product: CASSYTARDNEQFF.

This clonotype turned up a few times. The chain recombines TRBV5-6 with TRBJ2-4; 11 bases agree with TRBD1. With V trimmed by 4 bases and J by 8 bases, 5 bases remained unmatched. Per germline, CDR1 SGHDT and CDR2 YYEEEE. The CDR3 sequence is 14 residues long. DNA of the CDR3: TGTGCCAGCAGCCTCGGACAGGGGGCGTACATTCAGTACTTC. Protein sequence: CASSLGQGAYIQYF.

This clonotype was detected only a few times. This chain joins TRBV7-9 and TRBJ1-2; perhaps TRBD1 as D (6 bases). Trimming stripped 5 bases from V and 5 bases from J, with 18 bases between. The germline V gene has CDR1 SEHNR and CDR2 FQNEAQ (reference sequence). The length of the CDR3 is 15 residues. CDR3: CASSGGHQSAYGYTF. The CDR3 DNA reads TGTGCCAGCAGCGGGGGACATCAATCTGCATATGGCTACACCTTC.

The chain combines TRBV6-4 with TRBJ1-5; D is uncertain. This CDR3 has 13 residues. Trimming took off 3 bases at V and 6 bases at J, with 9 bases between the two ends. Per the germline V gene, CDR1 is MRHNA and CDR2 is SNTAGT. CDR3 amino acids: CASSEGMGQPQHF. CDR3 sequence (DNA): TGTGCCAGCAGTGAAGGGATGGGTCAGCCCCAGCATTTT.

This clonotype was found a few times. Here the CDR3 DNA reads TGTGCCAGAAAACCCGGACGGTGGCCAGGGTTCGCGGTGGCCGGTCTGGCCACTGAAGCTTTCTTT. This translates into CARKPGRWPGFAVAGLATEAFF. V and J are TRBV6-4 and TRBJ1-1; weak D call: TRBD1 (5 bases). V lost 9 bases and J lost 4, with 42 bases in between. Germline-derived CDR1 and CDR2 are MRHNA and SNTAGT. This CDR3 region has 22 residues.

The chain joins TRBV6-2 or TRBV6-3 to TRBJ1-2, with D perhaps TRBD1 (6 bases). The CDR3 runs 18 residues. CDR1 MNHEY and CDR2 SVGEGT come from the germline V gene. The ends were cut back, 6 bases at V and 1 base at J, with 24 bases in the middle. The CDR3 spells CASRLRGDTNDFNYGYTF. Here the CDR3 DNA reads TGTGCCAGCAGACTACGGGGGGACACCAACGATTTTAACTATGGCTACACCTTC.

This chain links TRBV9 with TRBJ2-7; no definite D call. Germline V gives CDR1 SGDLS, CDR2 YYNGEE. The CDR3 sequence is 15 residues long. Trimming left V 1 base short and J 2 bases short, with 13 bases between. The CDR3: CASSVCGYGTYEQYV. CDR3 bases: TGTGCCAGCAGCGTATGTGGTTACGGAACCTACGAGCAGTACGTC.

This clonotype showed up just a few times. The chain carries TRBV25-1 and TRBJ2-3, with TRBD1 identical over 8 bases. This CDR3 contains 13 residues. V dropped 4 bases and J dropped 5; count of bases not matched to a gene: 2. Germline assignment: CDR1 MGHDK and CDR2 SYGVNS. In DNA, the CDR3 is TGTGCCAGCAGTGTCACAGGGGGAGATACGCAGTATTTT. This codes for CASSVTGGDTQYF.

The V call is TRBV5-6, the J call TRBJ2-7; D remains unclear. The CDR3 covers 13 residues. The V and J ends lost 0 bases and 4 bases respectively, with 8 bases between them. The germline V gene has CDR1 SGHDT and CDR2 YYEEEE. Here the CDR3 DNA reads TGTGCCAGCAGCTTGGGACGGCGGTACGAGCAGTACTTC. The encoded protein is CASSLGRRYEQYF.

This clonotype has at least ten counts. This chain connects TRBV6-5 to TRBJ2-6; D not certain. CDR3 size: 16 residues. Trimming removed 6 bases from V and 2 bases from J, with 14 bases in between. Germline loops: CDR1 MNHEY, CDR2 SVGAGI. CDR3 amino acids: CASSPTWVAGANVLTF. CDR3 nucleotides: TGTGCCAGCAGCCCGACCTGGGTAGCTGGGGCCAACGTCCTGACTTTC.

The chain carries TRBV3-1 and TRBJ2-1, with D tentatively TRBD1 (6 bases). There are 15 residues in the CDR3. V was cut by 4 bases and J by 0 bases, with 10 bases left in between. CDR1 LGHDT and CDR2 YNNKEL come from the germline V gene (reference sequence). The CDR3 sequence: CASSLGQYSYNEQFF. The CDR3 bases are TGTGCCAGCAGCCTAGGACAGTACTCCTACAATGAGCAGTTCTTC.

This clonotype occurred many times. The chain links TRBV29-1 to TRBJ2-6; D assignment may be TRBD1 or TRBD2 (6 bases each). The CDR3 contains 15 residues. V was pared by 5 bases and J by 0 bases, with 11 bases between. CDR1 SQVTM and CDR2 ANQGSEA come from the germline V gene. The CDR3 DNA reads TGCAGCGTTAGGGGGGCCAACTCTGGGGCCAACGTCCTGACTTTC. It encodes CSVRGANSGANVLTF.

The CDR3 protein is CASSFADTDTQYF. DNA of the CDR3: TGTGCCAGCAGCTTTGCAGACACAGATACGCAGTATTTT. This rearrangement joins TRBV7-2 to TRBJ2-3; D is undetermined. Germline CDR1 is SGHTA and CDR2 is FQGNSA. The CDR3 loop spans 13 amino acids. Trimming stripped 3 bases from V and 2 bases from J, with 6 bases between.

The V call is TRBV20-1, the J call TRBJ1-5; D is perhaps TRBD1 (6 bases). This CDR3 has 12 residues. In germline, CDR1 is DFQATT, CDR2 SNEGSKA (reference sequence). CDR3 protein: CTALQGNQPQHF. Here the CDR3 DNA reads TGCACTGCGTTACAGGGAAATCAGCCCCAGCATTTT.

This clonotype has just a few counts. The chain combines TRBV4-3 with TRBJ2-1; possibly TRBD1 or TRBD2 for D (5 bases each). The V gene lost 1 base and the J gene lost 9 bases, with 16 bases spanning the gap. Per germline, CDR1 LGHNA and CDR2 YSLEER. The CDR3 covers 15 residues. For the CDR3, the DNA is TGCGCCAGCAGCCAAGTCAGGGCTACGGGGTCTGAGCAGTTCTTC. This encodes CASSQVRATGSEQFF.

This clonotype was detected only a few times. The V and J genes are TRBV5-4 and TRBJ1-1; D remains ambiguous. The CDR3 sequence is 12 residues long. CDR1 is SGHNT, CDR2 YYREEE, per germline (reference sequence). V was pared by 2 bases and J by 1 base, with 3 bases between. The CDR3 nucleotides are TGTGCCAGCAGCTTTCAGAACACTGAAGCTTTCTTT. Residues: CASSFQNTEAFF.

This clonotype was seen ten or more times. V usage is TRBV4-3 and J usage is TRBJ2-1, with D perhaps matching TRBD1 (6 bases). The CDR3 is made up of 15 amino acids. V lost 3 bases and J 0 bases, leaving 9 bases between the germline ends. Germline values: CDR1 LGHNA, CDR2 YSLEER. CDR3 coding DNA: TGCGCCAGCAGCCAGAGACAGGTCTCCTACAATGAGCAGTTCTTC. It codes for CASSQRQVSYNEQFF.

A few counts support this clonotype. The chain combines TRBV6-6 with TRBJ1-3, with 7 bases that match TRBD1. Germline-derived CDR1 and CDR2 are MNHNY and SVGAGI (reference sequence). J was trimmed by 2 bases and V by 9 bases; bases with no gene match: 4. This CDR3 comprises 13 residues. The DNA for the CDR3 is TGTGCCAGTACCGGGACAGCTGGAAACACCATATATTTT. It codes for CASTGTAGNTIYF.